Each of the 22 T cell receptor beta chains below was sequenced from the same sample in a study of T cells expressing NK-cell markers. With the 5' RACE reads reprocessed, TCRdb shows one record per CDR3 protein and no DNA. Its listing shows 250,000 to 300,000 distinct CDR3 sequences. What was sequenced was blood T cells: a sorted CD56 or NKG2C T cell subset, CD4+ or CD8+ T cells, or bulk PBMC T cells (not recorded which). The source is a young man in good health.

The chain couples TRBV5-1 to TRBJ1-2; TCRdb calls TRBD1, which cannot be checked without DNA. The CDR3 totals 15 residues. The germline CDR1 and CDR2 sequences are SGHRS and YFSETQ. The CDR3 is CASSPGDGGNYGYTF.

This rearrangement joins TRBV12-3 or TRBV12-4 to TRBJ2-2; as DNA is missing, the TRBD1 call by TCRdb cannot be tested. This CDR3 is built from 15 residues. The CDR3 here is CASSPMSQGTGELFF.

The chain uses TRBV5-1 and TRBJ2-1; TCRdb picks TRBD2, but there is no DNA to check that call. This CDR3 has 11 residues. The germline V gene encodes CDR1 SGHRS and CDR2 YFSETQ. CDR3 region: CASGSHDEQFF.

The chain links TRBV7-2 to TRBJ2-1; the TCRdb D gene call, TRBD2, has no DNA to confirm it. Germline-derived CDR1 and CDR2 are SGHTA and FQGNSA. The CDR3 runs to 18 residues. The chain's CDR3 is CASSFAGTSGKMHNEQFF.

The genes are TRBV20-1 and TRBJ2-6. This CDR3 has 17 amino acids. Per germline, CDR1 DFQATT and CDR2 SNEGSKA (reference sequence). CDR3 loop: CSARDPRRSSGANVLTF.

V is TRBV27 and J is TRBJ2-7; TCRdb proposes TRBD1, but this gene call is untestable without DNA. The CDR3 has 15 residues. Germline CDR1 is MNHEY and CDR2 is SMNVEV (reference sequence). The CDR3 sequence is CASSLAAPGRYEQYF.

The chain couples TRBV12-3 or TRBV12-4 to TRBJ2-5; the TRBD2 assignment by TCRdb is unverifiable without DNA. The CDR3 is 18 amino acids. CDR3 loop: CASSLALLAGVREETQYF.

CDR3 sequence reads: CASSSQGKARTYNEQFF. This chain joins TRBV12-3 or TRBV12-4 and TRBJ2-1. The length of the CDR3 is 17 residues.

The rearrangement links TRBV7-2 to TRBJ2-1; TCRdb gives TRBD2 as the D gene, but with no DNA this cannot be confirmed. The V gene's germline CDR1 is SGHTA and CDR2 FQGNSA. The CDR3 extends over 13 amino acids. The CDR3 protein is CASSRTSYNEQFF.

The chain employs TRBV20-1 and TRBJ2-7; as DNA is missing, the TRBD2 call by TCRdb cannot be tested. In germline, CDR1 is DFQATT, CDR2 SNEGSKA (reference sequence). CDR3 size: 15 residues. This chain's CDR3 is CSAGTSGRAGYEQYF.

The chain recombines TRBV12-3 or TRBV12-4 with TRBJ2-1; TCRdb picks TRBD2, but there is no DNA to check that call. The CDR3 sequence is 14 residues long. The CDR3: CASITTSGYNEQFF.

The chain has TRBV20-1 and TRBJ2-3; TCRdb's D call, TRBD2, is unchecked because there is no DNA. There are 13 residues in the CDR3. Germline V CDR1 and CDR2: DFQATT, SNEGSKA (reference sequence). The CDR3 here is CSATIGPRGTQYF.

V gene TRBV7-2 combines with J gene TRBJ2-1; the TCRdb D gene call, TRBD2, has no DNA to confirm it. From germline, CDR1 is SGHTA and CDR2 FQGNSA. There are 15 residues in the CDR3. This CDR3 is CASSLKRDAYNEQFF.

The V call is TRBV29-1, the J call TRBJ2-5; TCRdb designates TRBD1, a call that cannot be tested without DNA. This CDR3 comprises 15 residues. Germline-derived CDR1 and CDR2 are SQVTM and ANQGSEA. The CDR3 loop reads CSVSSPTGGRETQYF.

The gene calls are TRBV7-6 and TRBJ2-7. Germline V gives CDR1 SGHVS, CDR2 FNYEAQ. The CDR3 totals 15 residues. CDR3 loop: CASSLARDRRYEQYF. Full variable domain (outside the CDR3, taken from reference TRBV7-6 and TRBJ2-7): GAGVSQSPRYKVTKRGQDVALRCDPISGHVSLYWYRQALGQGPEFLTYFNYEAQQDKSGLPNDRFSAERPEGSISTLTIQRTEQRDSAMYRCASSLARDRRYEQYFGPGTRLTVT.

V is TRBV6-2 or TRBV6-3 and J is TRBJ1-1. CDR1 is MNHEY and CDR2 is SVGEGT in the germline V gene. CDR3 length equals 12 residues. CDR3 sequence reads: CASSYWRTEAFF.

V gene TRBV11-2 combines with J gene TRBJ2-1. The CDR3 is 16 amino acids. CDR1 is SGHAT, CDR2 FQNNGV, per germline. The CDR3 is CASSLARASSYNEQFF.

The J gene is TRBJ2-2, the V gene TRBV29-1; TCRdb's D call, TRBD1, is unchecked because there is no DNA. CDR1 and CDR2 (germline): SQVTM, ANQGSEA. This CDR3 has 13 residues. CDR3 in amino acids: CSVGPGGPGELFF.

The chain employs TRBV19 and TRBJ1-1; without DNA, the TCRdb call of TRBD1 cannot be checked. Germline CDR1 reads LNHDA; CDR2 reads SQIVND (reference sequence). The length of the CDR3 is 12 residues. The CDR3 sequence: CASSPRGIGAFF. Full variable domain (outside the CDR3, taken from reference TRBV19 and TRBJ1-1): DGGITQSPKYLFRKEGQNVTLSCEQNLNHDAMYWYRQDPGQGLRLIYYSQIVNDFQKGDIAEGYSVSREKKESFPLTVTSAQKNPTAFYLCASSPRGIGAFFGQGTRLTVV.

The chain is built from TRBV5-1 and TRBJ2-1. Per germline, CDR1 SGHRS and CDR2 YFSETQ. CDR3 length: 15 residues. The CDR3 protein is CASSLSSGALGEQFF.

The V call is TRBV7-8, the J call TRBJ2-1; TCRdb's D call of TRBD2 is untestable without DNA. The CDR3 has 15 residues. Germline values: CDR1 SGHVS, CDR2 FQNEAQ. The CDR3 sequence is CASSPGTSGNAEQFF.

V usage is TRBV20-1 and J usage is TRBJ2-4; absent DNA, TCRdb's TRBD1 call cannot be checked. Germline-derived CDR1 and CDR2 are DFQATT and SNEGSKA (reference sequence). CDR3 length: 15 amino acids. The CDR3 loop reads CSAREGGGGKNIQYF.